A selection of T cell receptor beta chains follows, all from one sample in a study of cytomegalovirus exposure and HLA in healthy donors. Produced via immunoSEQ multiplex PCR; TCRdb's table is partial and in-frame only. The sample has 210,000 or so clones, around 80% seen once. Sequenced sample: PBMCs. These receptors came from a girl aged 2-10 years in good health and CMV-seronegative. The CDR3 runs from the conserved cysteine through the conserved F or W. Fields, in order: V gene, clone size, J gene, D gene, CDR3 protein, CDR3 DNA. The D gene is left open where the match is weak. Expanded clones are given a class, and other clones once, few, many or no size at all.

>TRBV4-1|NA|TRBJ2-7|TRBD1
CASSQGWDRASEQYF
TGCGCCAGCAGCCAAGGGTGGGACAGAGCGAGTGAGCAGTACTTC
>TRBV27|NA|TRBJ1-1|TRBD1
CASSPATGGYNTEAFF
TGTGCCAGCAGTCCCGCGACAGGGGGCTATAACACTGAAGCTTTCTTT
>TRBV2|NA|TRBJ1-2|NA
CASIEAGPDHGYTF
TGTGCCAGCATAGAGGCGGGGCCTGATCATGGCTACACCTTC
>TRBV6-5|once|TRBJ2-1|TRBD2
CASSYSRLAGFWFF
TGTGCCAGCAGTTACTCGCGGCTAGCGGGTTTTTGGTTCTTC
>TRBV7-9|NA|TRBJ2-1|TRBD1
CSSRPDRVEQFF
TGTTCCAGCAGACCTGACAGGGTTGAGCAGTTCTTC
>TRBV7-6|once|TRBJ2-1|NA
CASSSGSGNNEQFF
TGTGCCAGCAGCTCGGGGAGCGGAAACAATGAGCAGTTCTTC
>TRBV6-5|NA|TRBJ2-2|TRBD1
CASSRQGGPTGELFF
TGTGCCAGCAGCAGACAGGGTGGCCCGACCGGGGAGCTGTTTTTT
>TRBV4-1|NA|TRBJ2-2|TRBD1
CASSLPTGGVAGELFF
TGCGCCAGCAGCCTCCCGACAGGGGGGGTGGCCGGGGAGCTGTTTTTT
>TRBV5-1|few|TRBJ2-7|TRBD1
CASSLEGTGASEQYF
TGCGCCAGCAGCTTGGAAGGGACAGGGGCGTCCGAGCAGTACTTC
>TRBV28|few|TRBJ2-4|TRBD2
CASQGGQAKNIQYF
TGTGCCAGTCAGGGAGGGCAAGCCAAAAACATTCAGTACTTC
>TRBV11-2|few|TRBJ1-5|NA
CASSRGEVSNQPQHF
TGTGCCAGCAGCCGGGGGGAGGTGAGCAATCAGCCCCAGCATTTT
>TRBV2|NA|TRBJ1-2|NA
CASYKGIYGYTF
TGTGCCAGCTACAAGGGGATCTATGGCTACACCTTC
>TRBV9|once|TRBJ1-1|TRBD1
CASSVEPGGNTEAFF
TGTGCCAGCAGCGTAGAGCCAGGGGGGAACACTGAAGCTTTCTTT
>TRBV6-5|NA|TRBJ1-1|TRBD1
CASSNSGGANTEAFF
TGTGCCAGCAGTAACTCAGGGGGCGCGAACACTGAAGCTTTCTTT